The 11 T cell receptor beta chains given below trace back to one sample, sequenced in a study of metastatic and nonmetastatic thyroid tumors. Before thyroid surgery, none of the patients had received any treatment. TCRdb re-analyzed the PCR reads through MiXCR. The sample lists 17,000 or so clones, 25% occurring once. Specimen: adjacent normal tissue. These receptors were obtained from a female donor with papillary thyroid cancer or a benign thyroid nodule (not recorded which). Some clones in this sample may be carry-over from other donors' samples.

This clone was recorded a few times. This chain connects TRBV6-1 to TRBJ2-7; 7 nucleotides align to TRBD1. The CDR3 is made up of 14 amino acids. V dropped 6 bases and J dropped 2; count of bases not matched to a gene: 7. Germline lookup yields CDR1 MNHNS and CDR2 SASEGT. The CDR3 sequence is CASRRGGTAYEQYF. The CDR3, as DNA: TGTGCCAGCAGAAGAGGGGGCACCGCCTACGAGCAGTACTTC.

The J gene is TRBJ2-7, the V gene TRBV19; TRBD2 might be the D (5 bases). Germline assignment: CDR1 LNHDA and CDR2 SQIVND (reference sequence). V gave up 4 bases and J gave up 2 bases, with 12 bases separating them. The CDR3 is made up of 14 amino acids. The CDR3 here is CASSKAGLTYEQYF. The CDR3 DNA reads as TGTGCCAGTAGTAAGGCAGGACTTACCTACGAGCAGTACTTC.

V is TRBV7-2 and J is TRBJ1-5; no reliable D call. Germline V gene lookup returns CDR1 SGHTA and CDR2 FQGNSA. The CDR3 length is 14 residues. Trimming removed 2 bases from V and 9 bases from J, with 14 bases in between. CDR3 in DNA: TGTGCCAGCAGCTTAATATCGGAGGGTCCGCCCCAGCATTTT. This translates into CASSLISEGPPQHF.

This rearrangement joins TRBV12-3 or TRBV12-4 to TRBJ1-5, with 9 bases identical to TRBD1. This CDR3 has 15 amino acids. J was trimmed by 4 bases and V by 5 bases; bases with no gene match: 6. The CDR3 is CASSPGTGLNQPQHF. DNA of the CDR3: TGTGCCAGCAGTCCTGGGACAGGGCTTAATCAGCCCCAGCATTTT.

Many counts were recorded for this clone. This sequence joins TRBV19 and TRBJ2-7; D is possibly TRBD1 (6 bases). This CDR3 region has 15 residues. The germline V and J ends were trimmed by 5 bases and 5 bases, with 19 bases remaining between them. Germline V CDR1 and CDR2: LNHDA, SQIVND (reference sequence). The CDR3 coding sequence is TGTGCCAGTAGTCCGCCCTCGAGCAGGGGTGACGAGCAGTACTTC. This codes for CASSPPSSRGDEQYF.

The chain couples TRBV11-2 to TRBJ2-2; TRBD1 agrees at 9 bases. This CDR3 is 15 amino acids long. V shed 3 bases, J shed 1 base, and the junction held 0 bases outside the gene matches. CDR1 is SGHAT, CDR2 FQNNGV, per germline. CDR3 sequence: CASSLGQGNTGELFF. CDR3 DNA sequence: TGTGCCAGCAGCTTGGGACAGGGGAACACCGGGGAGCTGTTTTTT. The variable domain in full, with the rest retrieved from reference TRBV11-2 and TRBJ2-2, is EAGVAQSPRYKIIEKRQSVAFWCNPISGHATLYWYQQILGQGPKLLIQFQNNGVVDDSQLPKDRFSAERLKGVDSTLKIQPAKLEDSAVYLCASSLGQGNTGELFFGEGSRLTVL.

Comment on this clone: The final CDR3 position lacks the conserved phenylalanine or tryptophan, pointing to a likely read error. This chain uses TRBV12-3 or TRBV12-4 with TRBJ1-1, with 8 bases that match TRBD1. J lost 0 bases, V lost 5 bases, and 8 bases had no gene match. This CDR3 comprises 16 residues. The CDR3 bases are TGTGCCAGCAGTCCAGGGACAGGAGGGATGAACACTGAAGCTTTCTAT. Amino acids: CASSPGTGGMNTEAFY.

This clone is medium-sized within its sample. V usage is TRBV18 and J usage is TRBJ1-4; TRBD1 matches 7 bases. Germline loops: CDR1 KGHSH, CDR2 LQKENI. The CDR3 spans 16 residues. V shed 3 bases, J shed 3 bases, and the junction held 7 bases outside the gene matches. CDR3 protein: CASSPGQVIPNEKLFF. For the CDR3, the DNA is TGTGCCAGCTCACCCGGACAGGTTATCCCTAATGAAAAACTGTTTTTT.

The chain uses TRBV6-5 and TRBJ2-7, with 7 bases aligning to TRBD1. Germline CDR1 MNHEY, CDR2 SVGAGI. Unmatched junction bases numbered 4, after V lost 0 bases and J lost 2 bases. The CDR3 length is 15 residues. This chain's CDR3 is CASSYSRQGPYEQYV. In DNA, the CDR3 is TGTGCCAGCAGTTACTCTCGACAGGGCCCCTACGAGCAGTACGTC.

The gene calls are TRBV11-2 and TRBJ2-7, with D possibly matching TRBD1 (6 bases). V was clipped by 0 bases and J by 6 bases, with 18 bases between them. The CDR3 contains 16 residues. Per the germline V gene, CDR1 is SGHAT and CDR2 is FQNNGV. This CDR3 reads CASSLDPDSRISEQYF. The CDR3 region has the DNA TGTGCCAGCAGCTTAGACCCGGACAGCCGAATATCCGAGCAGTACTTC.

V gene TRBV6-1 combines with J gene TRBJ1-3, with D uncertain. Germline loops: CDR1 MNHNS, CDR2 SASEGT. The ends were cut back, 7 bases at V and 3 bases at J, with 4 bases in the middle. This CDR3 has 11 residues. CDR3 sequence: CASTRGNTIYF. CDR3 in DNA: TGTGCCAGCACCCGTGGAAACACCATATATTTT.